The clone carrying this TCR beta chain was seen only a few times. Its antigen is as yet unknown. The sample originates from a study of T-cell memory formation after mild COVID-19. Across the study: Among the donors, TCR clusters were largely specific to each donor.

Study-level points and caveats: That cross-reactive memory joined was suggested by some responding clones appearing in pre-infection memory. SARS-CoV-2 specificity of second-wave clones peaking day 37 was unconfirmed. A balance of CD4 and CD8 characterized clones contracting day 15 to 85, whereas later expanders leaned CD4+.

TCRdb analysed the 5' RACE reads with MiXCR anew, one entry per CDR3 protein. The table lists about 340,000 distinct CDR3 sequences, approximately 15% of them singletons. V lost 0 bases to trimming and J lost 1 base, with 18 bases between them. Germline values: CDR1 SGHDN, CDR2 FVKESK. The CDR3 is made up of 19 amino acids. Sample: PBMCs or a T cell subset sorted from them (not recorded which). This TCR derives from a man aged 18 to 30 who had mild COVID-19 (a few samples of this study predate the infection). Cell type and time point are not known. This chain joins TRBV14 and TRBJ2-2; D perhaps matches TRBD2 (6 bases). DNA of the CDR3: TGTGCCAGCAGCCAAGATGCAGGGAGGACTTCGGGGAACACCGGGGAGCTGTTTTTT. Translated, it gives CASSQDAGRTSGNTGELFF.